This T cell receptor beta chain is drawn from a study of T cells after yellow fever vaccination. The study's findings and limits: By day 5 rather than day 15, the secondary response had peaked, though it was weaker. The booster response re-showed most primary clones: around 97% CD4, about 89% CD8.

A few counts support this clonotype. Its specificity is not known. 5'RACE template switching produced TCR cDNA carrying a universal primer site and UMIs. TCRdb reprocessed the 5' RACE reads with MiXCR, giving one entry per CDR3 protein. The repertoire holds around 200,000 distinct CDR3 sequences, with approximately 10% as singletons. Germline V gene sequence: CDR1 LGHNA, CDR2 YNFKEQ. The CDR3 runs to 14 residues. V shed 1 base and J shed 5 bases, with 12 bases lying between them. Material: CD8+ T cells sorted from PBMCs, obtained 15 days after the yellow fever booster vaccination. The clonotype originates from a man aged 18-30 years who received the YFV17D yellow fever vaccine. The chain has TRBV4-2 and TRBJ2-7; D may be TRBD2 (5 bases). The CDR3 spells CASSQGTDKDEQYF. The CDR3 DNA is TGTGCCAGCAGCCAAGGGACTGACAAGGACGAGCAGTACTTC.